These 9 T cell receptor beta chains came from one sample sequenced in a study of post-analysis software for immune sequencing data. Study observations and caveats: Roughly 5 TRBV segments were significantly more frequent in patients than in controls. TRBV5-6, TRBV5-1 and TRBV20-1 were among these segments.

These receptors' targets are unknown. TCR beta libraries were prepared from cDNA with unique molecular identifiers. TCRdb ran MiXCR on the PCR reads and lists one entry per CDR3 protein. Among hundreds of thousands of distinct CDR3 sequences listed, 55% to 70% were seen once. Sequencing used blood. Every receptor here comes from a girl aged 2 to 9 with multiple sclerosis.

Notes on this clonotype: Compared with germline, one end of the junction differs, possibly owing to a read error. The V call is TRBV6-5, the J call TRBJ2-4; 9 nucleotides match TRBD1. With the DNA end fitting TRBJ2-7 better, the J assignment may be wrong. The germline gives CDR1 MNHEY, CDR2 SVGAGI. This CDR3 spans 16 amino acids. CDR3 residues: CVSSWGRPGTGSEQYF. The DNA for the CDR3 is TGTGTCAGCAGTTGGGGACGTCCCGGGACAGGGAGCGAGCAGTACTTC.

V usage is TRBV30 and J usage is TRBJ2-5; 12 bases agree with TRBD2. There are 14 residues in the CDR3. The ends lost 2 bases at V and 11 bases at J; junction bases unmatched: 9. Germline V gene data show CDR1 as GTSNPN and CDR2 as SVGIG (reference sequence). The CDR3 DNA is TGTGCCTGGAGTCCTGGACTAGCGGGGTGGGAGCAGTACTTC. This translates into CAWSPGLAGWEQYF.

The rearrangement joins TRBV10-3 to TRBJ2-1; D remains unclear. Germline V gene sequence: CDR1 ENHRY, CDR2 SYGVKD. The CDR3 runs 13 residues. Trimming took 0 bases from V and 10 from J, leaving 10 bases between them. CDR3 bases: TGTGCCATCAGTGAGTCGACGGGCACGGAGCAGTTCTTC. Protein: CAISESTGTEQFF.

This clonotype was seen a handful of times. The V gene is TRBV4-1, the J gene TRBJ2-5, with TRBD2 matching over 7 bases. The germline CDR1 and CDR2 sequences are MGHRA and YSYEKL. CDR3 length: 16 residues. Trimming at V came to 4 bases and at J to 3 bases, leaving 11 bases not matched to a gene. The CDR3 loop reads CASSPPGRREEETQYF. The CDR3 coding sequence is TGCGCCAGCAGCCCCCCCGGGAGGCGGGAAGAAGAGACCCAGTACTTC.

The table lists this clonotype with a few counts. The V call is TRBV20-1, the J call TRBJ2-7, with D unresolved. The CDR3 is 13 residues long. Deletions cut 3 bases from V and 2 bases from J, with 11 bases between. Germline loops: CDR1 DFQATT, CDR2 SNEGSKA (reference sequence). The CDR3 region is CSASGDLAYEQYF. DNA of the CDR3: TGCAGTGCTAGCGGAGATCTAGCCTACGAGCAGTACTTC.

The chain joins TRBV6-2 or TRBV6-3 to TRBJ2-7, with TRBD1 matching 7 bases. J was trimmed by 3 bases and V by 8 bases; bases with no gene match: 10. The germline CDR1 and CDR2 sequences are MNHEY and SVGEGT. The CDR3 spans 14 residues. The CDR3 region is CASRRTGAGYEQYF. CDR3 nucleotide sequence: TGTGCCAGCCGGAGAACAGGGGCGGGCTACGAGCAGTACTTC.

This clonotype was picked up a small number of times. The genes are TRBV9 and TRBJ2-7; D perhaps matches TRBD1 (6 bases). CDR3 length equals 15 residues. Germline V lookup: CDR1 SGDLS, CDR2 YYNGEE. V was cut by 1 base and J by 0 bases, with 11 bases left in between. CDR3 DNA sequence: TGTGCCAGCAGCGTATCAGGGGCTGACTCCTACGAGCAGTACTTC. It is translated as CASSVSGADSYEQYF.

The V gene is TRBV30, the J gene TRBJ2-1; perhaps TRBD1 as D (5 bases). The CDR3 runs to 15 residues. Trimming stripped 3 bases from V and 7 bases from J, with 19 bases between. Germline CDR1 is GTSNPN and CDR2 is SVGIG (reference sequence). CDR3 amino acids: CAWSAGLSVGNEQFF. Here the CDR3 DNA reads TGTGCCTGGAGCGCAGGGTTGTCTGTGGGAAATGAGCAGTTCTTC. The whole variable domain, filled in from reference TRBV30 and TRBJ2-1, reads SQTIHQWPATLVQPVGSPLSLECTVEGTSNPNLYWYRQAAGRGLQLLFYSVGIGQISSEVPQNLSASRPQDRQFILSSKKLLLSDSGFYLCAWSAGLSVGNEQFFGPGTRLTVL.

Only a few counts were recorded for this clonotype. The V call is TRBV9, the J call TRBJ2-3, with a possible D match to TRBD2 (6 bases). V lost 3 bases to trimming and J lost 0 bases, with 14 bases between them. Looked up from germline, CDR1 is SGDLS and CDR2 is YYNGEE. The CDR3 is made up of 16 amino acids. In DNA form, the CDR3 reads TGTGCCAGCAGCGCAGGCGGGACCCGAAGCACAGATACGCAGTATTTT. It yields the protein CASSAGGTRSTDTQYF.